The clone carrying this T cell receptor beta chain showed up just a few times. What it recognizes is unknown. The data stem from a study of T-cell memory formation after mild COVID-19. Study-wide results and caveats: Day 15 to 85 contracting clones showed balanced CD4/CD8; day 15 to 37 expanders favored CD4+. Nothing showed for sure that second-wave clones peaking on day 37 were SARS-CoV-2 specific.

TCRdb called the 5' RACE reads again in MiXCR, with one record for every CDR3 protein. The top ten hold roughly an eighth of the sample, which has about 470,000 distinct CDR3 sequences, 18% seen once. V lost 3 bases to trimming and J lost 6 bases; unmatched junction nucleotides: 10. The germline gives CDR1 SNHLY, CDR2 FYNNEI. This CDR3 has 16 residues. The sample comprised PBMCs or a T cell subset sorted from them (not recorded which). This TCR was recovered from an adult woman who had mild COVID-19 (a few samples of this study predate the infection). Cell type and time point are not known. The chain joins TRBV2 to TRBJ1-2, with 10 bases fitting TRBD1. CDR3 DNA: TGTGCCAGCAGTGATATCCCCTGGACAGGGGGGAATGGCTACACCTTC. Translating gives CASSDIPWTGGNGYTF.